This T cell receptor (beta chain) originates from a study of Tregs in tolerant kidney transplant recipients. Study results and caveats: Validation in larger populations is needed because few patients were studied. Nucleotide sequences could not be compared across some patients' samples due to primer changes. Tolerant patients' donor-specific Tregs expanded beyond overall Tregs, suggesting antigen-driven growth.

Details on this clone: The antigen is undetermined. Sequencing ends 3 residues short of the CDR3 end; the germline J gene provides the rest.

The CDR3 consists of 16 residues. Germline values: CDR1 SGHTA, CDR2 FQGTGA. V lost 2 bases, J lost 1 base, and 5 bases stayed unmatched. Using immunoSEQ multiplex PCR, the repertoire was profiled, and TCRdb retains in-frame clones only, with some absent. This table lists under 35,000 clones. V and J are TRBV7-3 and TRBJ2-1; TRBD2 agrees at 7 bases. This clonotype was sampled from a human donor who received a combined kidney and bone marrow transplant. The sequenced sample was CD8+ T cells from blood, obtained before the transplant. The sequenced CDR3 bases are TGTGCCAGCAGCTTAGTAGGAGCGGGGTCCTACAATGAG. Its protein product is CASSLVGAGSYNE. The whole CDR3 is CASSLVGAGSYNEQFF. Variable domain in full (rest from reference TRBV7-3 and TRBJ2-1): GAGVSQTPSNKVTEKGKYVELRCDPISGHTALYWYRQSLGQGPEFLIYFQGTGAADDSGLPNDRFFAVRPEGSVSTLKIQRTERGDSAVYLCASSLVGAGSYNEQFFGPGTRLTVL.